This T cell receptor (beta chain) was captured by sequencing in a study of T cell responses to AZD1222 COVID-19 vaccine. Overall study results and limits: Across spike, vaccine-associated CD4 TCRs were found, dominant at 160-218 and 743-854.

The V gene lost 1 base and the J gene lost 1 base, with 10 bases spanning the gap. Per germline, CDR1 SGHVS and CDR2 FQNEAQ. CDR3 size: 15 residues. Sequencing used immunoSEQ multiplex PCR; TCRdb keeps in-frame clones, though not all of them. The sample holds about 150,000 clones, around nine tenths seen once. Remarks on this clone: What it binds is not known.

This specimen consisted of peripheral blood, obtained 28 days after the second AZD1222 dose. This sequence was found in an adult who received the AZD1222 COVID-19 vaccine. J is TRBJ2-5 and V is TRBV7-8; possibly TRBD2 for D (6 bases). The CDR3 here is CASSLVRGPQETQYF. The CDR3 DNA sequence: TGTGCCAGCAGCTTAGTGCGGGGCCCCCAAGAGACCCAGTACTTC.